Shown below are 26 T cell receptor beta chains from a single sample sequenced in a study of cytomegalovirus exposure and HLA in healthy donors. 60 Vbeta and 13 Jbeta primers were used in PCR. Using immunoSEQ multiplex PCR, the repertoire was profiled, and TCRdb retains in-frame clones only, with some absent. Of about 190,000 clones listed, around 83% are singletons. The specimen was PBMCs. These receptors originate from a young woman in good health and CMV-seronegative.

V gene TRBV5-1 combines with J gene TRBJ1-2; possible D gene TRBD1, 6 bases. Trimming shortened V by 6 bases and J by 2 bases, and 14 bases separated the two germline ends. Germline V gives CDR1 SGHRS, CDR2 YFSETQ. The CDR3 loop spans 14 amino acids. CDR3 coding DNA: TGCGCCAGCAACAGGGAAGGACAGAACTATGGCTACACCTTC. Translated: CASNREGQNYGYTF.

V is TRBV19 and J is TRBJ1-5; TRBD1 aligns across 7 bases. V shed 3 bases, J shed 3 bases, and the junction held 2 bases outside the gene matches. Germline CDR1 is LNHDA and CDR2 is SQIVND (reference sequence). This CDR3 region has 14 residues. The CDR3 region is CASSIGQANQPQHF. The CDR3 DNA reads as TGTGCCAGTAGTATCGGACAGGCCAATCAGCCCCAGCATTTT. The whole variable domain, filled in from reference TRBV19 and TRBJ1-5, reads DGGITQSPKYLFRKEGQNVTLSCEQNLNHDAMYWYRQDPGQGLRLIYYSQIVNDFQKGDIAEGYSVSREKKESFPLTVTSAQKNPTAFYLCASSIGQANQPQHFGDGTRLSIL.

This clone has just one count. The CDR3 region has the DNA TGCGCCAGCAGCGGCACCAACTATGGCTACACCTTC. Its translation: CASSGTNYGYTF. This chain links TRBV5-1 with TRBJ1-2; the D is unclear. Germline V gene data show CDR1 as SGHRS and CDR2 as YFSETQ. The CDR3 sequence is 12 residues long. Trimming removed 4 bases from V and 2 bases from J, with 6 bases in between.

On this clone itself: A read error may produce the germline difference seen at one junction end. The rearrangement links TRBV7-9 to TRBJ1-2; no reliable D call. Germline V lookup: CDR1 SEHNR, CDR2 FQNEAQ (reference sequence). This CDR3 comprises 12 residues. CDR3 bases: TGTTCCAGCAGCTTAGACTTATATGGCTACACCTTC. It is translated as CSSSLDLYGYTF. Supplemented by reference TRBV7-9 and TRBJ1-2, the full variable domain reads DTGVSQNPRHKITKRGQNVTFRCDPISEHNRLYWYRQTLGQGPEFLTYFQNEAQLEKSRLLSDRFSAERPKGSFSTLEIQRTEQGDSAMYLCSSSLDLYGYTFGSGTRLTVV.

The V and J genes are TRBV5-4 and TRBJ2-1; TRBD2 might be the D (5 bases). Trimming took off 2 bases at V and 5 bases at J, with 8 bases between the two ends. The germline V gene has CDR1 SGHNT and CDR2 YYREEE (reference sequence). The CDR3 sequence is 13 residues long. The CDR3 DNA follows: TGTGCCAGCAGCTTCCGGGATCACAATGAGCAGTTCTTC. This gives the protein CASSFRDHNEQFF.

J is TRBJ2-7 and V is TRBV5-1; 10 bases match TRBD2. The CDR3 contains 16 residues. V lost 4 bases to trimming and J lost 4 bases; unmatched junction nucleotides: 11. CDR1 and CDR2 from the germline V gene are SGHRS and YFSETQ. The DNA of the CDR3 is TGCGCCAGCAGCCTAGCCGGGGCTAGCGGGGGTTACGAGCAGTACTTC. Protein product: CASSLAGASGGYEQYF.

The rearrangement joins TRBV7-9 to TRBJ1-1; D might be TRBD1 (5 bases). The V end lost 7 bases, the J end lost 0 bases, and 12 bases lay between the germline ends. Germline lookup yields CDR1 SEHNR and CDR2 FQNEAQ (reference sequence). The CDR3 totals 14 residues. This CDR3 is CASTSTDMNTEAFF. The CDR3 nucleotides are TGTGCCAGCACCTCGACAGACATGAACACTGAAGCTTTCTTT. Filled out from reference TRBV7-9 and TRBJ1-1, the complete variable domain reads DTGVSQNPRHKITKRGQNVTFRCDPISEHNRLYWYRQTLGQGPEFLTYFQNEAQLEKSRLLSDRFSAERPKGSFSTLEIQRTEQGDSAMYLCASTSTDMNTEAFFGQGTRLTVV.

The chain combines TRBV6-4 with TRBJ2-1; maybe TRBD1 (7 bases). The CDR3 contains 14 residues. The V end was cut by 8 bases, the J end by 2 bases, with 13 bases between. CDR1 MRHNA and CDR2 SNTAGT come from the germline V gene. CDR3 residues: CASSQGGTYNEQFF. CDR3 DNA: TGTGCCAGCTCCCAGGGGGGCACCTACAATGAGCAGTTCTTC.

The CDR3 bases are TGTGCCAGCAGCTTAGGGCTAGCGGGATATAAGCAGTACTTC. As protein: CASSLGLAGYKQYF. V is TRBV7-2 and J is TRBJ2-7, with TRBD2 matching over 9 bases. CDR1 and CDR2 from the germline V gene are SGHTA and FQGNSA. The trim removed 1 base at V and 8 bases at J, leaving 6 bases unmatched. The CDR3 sequence is 14 residues long.

The V and J genes are TRBV6-5 and TRBJ2-2, with a weak D call TRBD2 (5 bases). V was clipped by 0 bases and J by 5 bases, with 10 bases between them. Per the germline V gene, CDR1 is MNHEY and CDR2 is SVGAGI. The CDR3 loop spans 15 amino acids. As DNA, the CDR3 is TGTGCCAGCAGTTACTCGAGGGTACAGACCGGGGAGCTGTTTTTT. Its protein product is CASSYSRVQTGELFF.

This clone was recorded a few times. This chain connects TRBV6-1 to TRBJ2-5; no clear D gene. The J call could be wrong; TRBJ2-7 is a better fit for the DNA end. Germline V CDR1 and CDR2: MNHNS, SASEGT. The CDR3 is 12 residues long. The CDR3 nucleotides are TGTGCCAGCAGTGAATACCCCTACGAGCAGTACTTC. It codes for CASSEYPYEQYF.

The chain links TRBV19 to TRBJ1-1, with 7 bases identical to TRBD1. The ends lost 5 bases at V and 0 bases at J; junction bases unmatched: 3. This CDR3 is built from 14 residues. Looked up from germline, CDR1 is LNHDA and CDR2 is SQIVND (reference sequence). The CDR3 is CASSPGQLNTEAFF. As DNA, the CDR3 is TGTGCCAGTAGTCCGGGACAGTTGAACACTGAAGCTTTCTTT.

The J gene is TRBJ1-1, the V gene TRBV30; D unresolved. This CDR3 is 14 amino acids long. CDR1 GTSNPN and CDR2 SVGIG come from the germline V gene (reference sequence). V lost 0 bases, J lost 2 bases, and 10 bases lay in between. The CDR3: CAWSVVGHNTEAFF. CDR3 DNA sequence: TGTGCCTGGAGTGTAGTGGGCCACAACACTGAAGCTTTCTTT.

The chain uses TRBV7-2 and TRBJ1-1; D possibly corresponds to TRBD1 (6 bases). There are 15 residues in the CDR3. Germline lookup yields CDR1 SGHTA and CDR2 FQGNSA. Between the trimmed V and J ends, which lost 2 bases and 1 base, there was a span of 11 bases. CDR3 region: CASSLTDSPNTEAFF. The CDR3 DNA follows: TGTGCCAGCAGCTTAACGGACAGCCCGAACACTGAAGCTTTCTTT. Using reference TRBV7-2 and TRBJ1-1 for the parts outside the CDR3, the full variable domain is GAGVSQSPSNKVTEKGKDVELRCDPISGHTALYWYRQSLGQGLEFLIYFQGNSAPDKSGLPSDRFSAERTGGSVSTLTIQRTQQEDSAVYLCASSLTDSPNTEAFFGQGTRLTVV.

The chain couples TRBV7-9 to TRBJ2-3; tentative D call: TRBD2 (5 bases). In germline, CDR1 is SEHNR, CDR2 FQNEAQ (reference sequence). The CDR3 runs to 18 residues. The V end was cut by 1 base, the J end by 4 bases, with 21 bases between. DNA of the CDR3: TGTGCCAGCAGCTTAGGGAGGTATAGGAGAGGGCAATCAGATACGCAGTATTTT. As protein: CASSLGRYRRGQSDTQYF.

V gene TRBV25-1 combines with J gene TRBJ1-1; 10 bases fit TRBD1. The CDR3 consists of 16 residues. V lost 2 bases to trimming and J lost 6 bases; unmatched junction nucleotides: 9. Germline V gene data show CDR1 as MGHDK and CDR2 as SYGVNS. The CDR3 loop reads CASSEGRGTGAAEAFF. The CDR3 DNA reads TGTGCCAGCAGTGAAGGCAGGGGGACAGGGGCGGCTGAAGCTTTCTTT.

This chain connects TRBV11-2 to TRBJ2-7, with 7 bases matching TRBD1. V trimming: 3 bases; J trimming: 0 bases; junction bases outside the gene matches: 5. The CDR3 spans 15 residues. Germline V gene lookup returns CDR1 SGHAT and CDR2 FQNNGV. CDR3 sequence (DNA): TGTGCCAGCAGCTTTCCCGGGACAGCCTCCTACGAGCAGTACTTC. Translating it yields CASSFPGTASYEQYF.

This clone was recorded only once. The V and J genes are TRBV7-2 and TRBJ2-5; TRBD2 aligns across 7 bases. J was trimmed by 4 bases and V by 5 bases; bases with no gene match: 7. CDR1 is SGHTA and CDR2 is FQGNSA in the germline V gene. The CDR3 consists of 14 residues. CDR3: CASSQTSLRETQYF. The CDR3 nucleotides read TGTGCCAGCAGCCAGACTAGCCTTCGAGAGACCCAGTACTTC. The full variable domain, in which reference TRBV7-2 and TRBJ2-5 provide the parts outside the CDR3, is GAGVSQSPSNKVTEKGKDVELRCDPISGHTALYWYRQSLGQGLEFLIYFQGNSAPDKSGLPSDRFSAERTGGSVSTLTIQRTQQEDSAVYLCASSQTSLRETQYFGPGTRLLVL.

The chain recombines TRBV14 with TRBJ1-1, with unresolved D. There are 18 residues in the CDR3. V was shortened by 3 bases and J by 1 base, with 21 bases between the two germline ends. Germline CDR1 reads SGHDN; CDR2 reads FVKESK. This chain's CDR3 is CASSQTQYLGQPNTEAFF. The CDR3 bases are TGTGCCAGCAGCCAGACTCAGTATTTAGGCCAGCCGAACACTGAAGCTTTCTTT.

This rearrangement joins TRBV23-1 to TRBJ2-1; D is possibly TRBD1 (6 bases). TRBV23-1 is assigned to the ORF class and has an uncertain function. Trimming pared 3 bases from V and 7 bases from J, leaving 16 bases between. The CDR3 length is 15 residues. The CDR3 is CASSQSGTRTNEQFF. CDR3 DNA sequence: TGCGCCAGCAGTCAGTCCGGGACACGGACAAATGAGCAGTTCTTC.

This chain uses TRBV19 with TRBJ1-2; 12 bases match TRBD1. Germline loops: CDR1 LNHDA, CDR2 SQIVND (reference sequence). The CDR3 extends over 14 amino acids. J was trimmed by 4 bases and V by 7 bases; bases with no gene match: 4. Here the CDR3 DNA reads TGTGCCAGTATCCGGGACAGGGGGCCCTATGGCTACACCTTC. Its protein is CASIRDRGPYGYTF.

The chain combines TRBV2 with TRBJ1-5; TRBD1 might be the D (6 bases). Trimming left V 4 bases short and J 5 bases short, with 15 bases between. CDR3 length: 15 amino acids. Germline values: CDR1 SNHLY, CDR2 FYNNEI. The CDR3 DNA reads TGTGCCAGCAGTGCACCCGGGACACCCGATCAGCCCCAGCATTTT. Translating it yields CASSAPGTPDQPQHF.

The gene calls are TRBV5-1 and TRBJ2-3; a possible D gene is TRBD2 (6 bases). The germline gives CDR1 SGHRS, CDR2 YFSETQ. The CDR3 sequence is 16 residues long. The V end was cut by 4 bases, the J end by 5 bases, with 20 bases between. In DNA, the CDR3 is TGCGCCAGCAGCCGCCAAATGGCGGGGAGCTTAGATACGCAGTATTTT. As protein: CASSRQMAGSLDTQYF.

V usage is TRBV6-1 and J usage is TRBJ2-2; a weak D match, TRBD1 (5 bases). The CDR3 runs 15 residues. V lost 2 bases, J lost 6 bases, and 13 bases lay in between. Germline V gene lookup returns CDR1 MNHNS and CDR2 SASEGT. DNA for the CDR3: TGTGCCAGCAGTGAACACAACAGGATACCCGGGGAGCTGTTTTTT. Its translation: CASSEHNRIPGELFF.

This clone came up once. CDR3 in amino acids: CASKRASGASYEQYF. CDR3 sequence (DNA): TGTGCCAGCAAGAGGGCTAGCGGGGCCTCCTACGAGCAGTACTTC. The chain links TRBV6-5 to TRBJ2-7; 9 bases match TRBD2. The length of the CDR3 is 15 residues. V dropped 7 bases and J dropped 0; count of bases not matched to a gene: 7. CDR1 and CDR2 (germline): MNHEY, SVGAGI.

The V call is TRBV6-1, the J call TRBJ2-7, with 9 bases lining up with TRBD1. CDR1 is MNHNS and CDR2 is SASEGT in the germline V gene. The CDR3 loop spans 17 amino acids. J lost 2 bases, V lost 0 bases, and 8 bases had no gene match. CDR3 DNA sequence: TGTGCCAGCAGTGAAGCGGGAACAGGGGGCTGGACCTACGAGCAGTACTTC. As protein: CASSEAGTGGWTYEQYF.